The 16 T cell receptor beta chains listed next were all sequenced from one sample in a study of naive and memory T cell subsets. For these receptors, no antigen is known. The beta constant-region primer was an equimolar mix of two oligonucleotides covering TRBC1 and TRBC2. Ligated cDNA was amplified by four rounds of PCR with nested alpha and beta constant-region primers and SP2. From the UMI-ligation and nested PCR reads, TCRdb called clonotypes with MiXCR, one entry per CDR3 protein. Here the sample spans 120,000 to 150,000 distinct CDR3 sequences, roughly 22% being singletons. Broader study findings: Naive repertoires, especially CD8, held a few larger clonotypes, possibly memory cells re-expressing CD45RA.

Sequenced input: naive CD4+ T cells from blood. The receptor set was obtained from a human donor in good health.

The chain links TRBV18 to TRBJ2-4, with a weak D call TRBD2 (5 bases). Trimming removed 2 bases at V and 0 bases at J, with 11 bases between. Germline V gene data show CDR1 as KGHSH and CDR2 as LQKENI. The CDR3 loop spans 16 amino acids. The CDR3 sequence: CASSPFGSGAKNIQYF. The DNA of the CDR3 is TGTGCCAGCTCACCATTCGGCAGCGGAGCCAAAAACATTCAGTACTTC. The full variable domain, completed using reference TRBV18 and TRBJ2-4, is NAGVMQNPRHLVRRRGQEARLRCSPMKGHSHVYWYRQLPEEGLKFMVYLQKENIIDESGMPKERFSAEFPKEGPSILRIQQVVRGDSAAYFCASSPFGSGAKNIQYFGAGTRLSVL.

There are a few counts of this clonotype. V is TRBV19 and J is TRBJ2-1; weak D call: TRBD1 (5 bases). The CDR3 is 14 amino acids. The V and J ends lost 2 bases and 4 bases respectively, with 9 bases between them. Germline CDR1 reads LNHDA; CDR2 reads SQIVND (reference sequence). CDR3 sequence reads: CASSIIGVYNEQFF. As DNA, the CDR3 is TGTGCCAGTAGTATAATAGGGGTTTACAATGAGCAGTTCTTC.

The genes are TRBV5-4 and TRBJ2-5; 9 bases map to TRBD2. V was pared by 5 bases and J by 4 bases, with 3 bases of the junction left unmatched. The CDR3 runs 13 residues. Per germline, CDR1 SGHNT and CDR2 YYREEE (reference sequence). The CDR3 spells CASSRAGGETQYF. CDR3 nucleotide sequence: TGTGCCAGCAGTAGAGCGGGAGGAGAGACCCAGTACTTC. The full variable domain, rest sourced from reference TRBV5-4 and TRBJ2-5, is ETGVTQSPTHLIKTRGQQVTLRCSSQSGHNTVSWYQQALGQGPQFIFQYYREEENGRGNFPPRFSGLQFPNYSSELNVNALELDDSALYLCASSRAGGETQYFGPGTRLLVL.

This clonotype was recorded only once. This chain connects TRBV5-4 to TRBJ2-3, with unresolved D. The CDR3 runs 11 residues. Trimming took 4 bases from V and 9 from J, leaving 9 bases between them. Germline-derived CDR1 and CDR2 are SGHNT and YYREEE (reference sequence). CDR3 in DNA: TGTGCCAGCAGCGAAGACCAGACGCAGTATTTT. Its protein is CASSEDQTQYF.

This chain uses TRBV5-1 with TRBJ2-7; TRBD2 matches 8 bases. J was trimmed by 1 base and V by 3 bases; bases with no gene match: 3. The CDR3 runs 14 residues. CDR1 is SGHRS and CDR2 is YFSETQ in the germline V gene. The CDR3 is CASSSGLGSYEQYF. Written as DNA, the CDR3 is TGCGCCAGCAGCTCGGGACTAGGGTCCTACGAGCAGTACTTC. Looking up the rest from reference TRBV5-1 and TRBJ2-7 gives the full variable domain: KAGVTQTPRYLIKTRGQQVTLSCSPISGHRSVSWYQQTPGQGLQFLFEYFSETQRNKGNFPGRFSGRQFSNSRSEMNVSTLELGDSALYLCASSSGLGSYEQYFGPGTRLTVT.

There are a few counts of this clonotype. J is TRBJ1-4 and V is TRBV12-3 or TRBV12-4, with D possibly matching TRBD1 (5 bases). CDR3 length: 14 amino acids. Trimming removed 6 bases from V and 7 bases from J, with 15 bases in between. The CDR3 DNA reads TGTGCCAGCAGCGCGCTCACAGGAGGTGAAAAACTGTTTTTT. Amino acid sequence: CASSALTGGEKLFF.

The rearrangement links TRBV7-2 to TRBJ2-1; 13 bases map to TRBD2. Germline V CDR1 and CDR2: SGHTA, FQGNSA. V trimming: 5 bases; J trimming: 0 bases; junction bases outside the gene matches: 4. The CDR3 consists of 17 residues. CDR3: CASSTRTSGSSYNEQFF. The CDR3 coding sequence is TGTGCCAGCAGCACCAGGACTAGCGGGAGCTCCTACAATGAGCAGTTCTTC. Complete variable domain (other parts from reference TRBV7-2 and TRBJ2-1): GAGVSQSPSNKVTEKGKDVELRCDPISGHTALYWYRQSLGQGLEFLIYFQGNSAPDKSGLPSDRFSAERTGGSVSTLTIQRTQQEDSAVYLCASSTRTSGSSYNEQFFGPGTRLTVL.

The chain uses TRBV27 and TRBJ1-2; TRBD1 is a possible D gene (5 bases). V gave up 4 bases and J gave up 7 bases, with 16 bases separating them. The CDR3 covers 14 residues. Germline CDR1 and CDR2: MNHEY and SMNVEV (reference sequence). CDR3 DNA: TGTGCCAGCAGTTCCCTGGGGGGAAGGGGTGGCTACACCTTC. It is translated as CASSSLGGRGGYTF.

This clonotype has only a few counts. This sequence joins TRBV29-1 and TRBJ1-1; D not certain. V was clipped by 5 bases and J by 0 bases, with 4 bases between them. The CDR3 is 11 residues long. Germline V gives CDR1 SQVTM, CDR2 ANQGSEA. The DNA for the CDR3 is TGCAGCGTTAGTATGAACACTGAAGCTTTCTTT. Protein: CSVSMNTEAFF.

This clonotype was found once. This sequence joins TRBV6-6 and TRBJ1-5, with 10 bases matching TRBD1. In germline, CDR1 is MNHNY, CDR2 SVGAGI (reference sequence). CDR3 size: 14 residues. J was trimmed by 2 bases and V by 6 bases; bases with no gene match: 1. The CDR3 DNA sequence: TGTGCCAGCAGGGGGACAGGGGGCAATCAGCCCCAGCATTTT. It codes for CASRGTGGNQPQHF.

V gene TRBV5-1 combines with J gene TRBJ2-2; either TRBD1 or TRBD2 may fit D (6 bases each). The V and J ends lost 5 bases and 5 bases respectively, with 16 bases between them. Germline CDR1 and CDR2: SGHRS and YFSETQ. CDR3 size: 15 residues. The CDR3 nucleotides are TGCGCCAGCAGTCAGGAGGGGGATCGGACCGGGGAGCTGTTTTTT. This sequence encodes CASSQEGDRTGELFF.

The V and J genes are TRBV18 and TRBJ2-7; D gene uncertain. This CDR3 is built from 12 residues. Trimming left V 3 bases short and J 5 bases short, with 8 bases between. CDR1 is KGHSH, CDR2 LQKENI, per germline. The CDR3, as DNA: TGTGCCAGCTCACCCGCATCCCACGAGCAGTACTTC. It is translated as CASSPASHEQYF.

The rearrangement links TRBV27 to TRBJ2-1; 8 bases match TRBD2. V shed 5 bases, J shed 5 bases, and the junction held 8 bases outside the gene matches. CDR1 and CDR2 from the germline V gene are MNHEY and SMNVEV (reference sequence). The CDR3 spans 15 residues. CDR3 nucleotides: TGTGCCAGCAGTGGGAGCGGGAGATCTCACAATGAGCAGTTCTTC. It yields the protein CASSGSGRSHNEQFF.

The CDR3 bases are TGTGCCAGCCGGGGGCTGGGGGCGCGGCACAATGAGCAGTTCTTC. It specifies CASRGLGARHNEQFF. This sequence joins TRBV6-1 and TRBJ2-1; D may correspond to TRBD1 or TRBD2 (6 bases each). With 8 bases removed from V and 5 bases from J, the gap between germline ends came to 19 bases. The CDR3 is 15 residues long. Germline V CDR1 and CDR2: MNHNS, SASEGT.

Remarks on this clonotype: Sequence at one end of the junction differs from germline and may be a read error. DNA of the CDR3: TGCGCCAGCAGCTCCGGACGGACCTCTGGGACCAACGTCCTGACTTTC. As protein: CASSSGRTSGTNVLTF. The gene calls are TRBV5-1 and TRBJ2-6, with D unclear. Germline-derived CDR1 and CDR2 are SGHRS and YFSETQ. The CDR3 sequence is 16 residues long.

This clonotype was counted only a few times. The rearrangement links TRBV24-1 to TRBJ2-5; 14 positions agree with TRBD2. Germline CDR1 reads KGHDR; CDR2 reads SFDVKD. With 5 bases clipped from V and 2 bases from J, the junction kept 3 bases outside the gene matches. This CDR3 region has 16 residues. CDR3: CATSGGTSGRQETQYF. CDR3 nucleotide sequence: TGTGCCACCAGTGGGGGGACTAGCGGGAGACAAGAGACCCAGTACTTC.